This T cell receptor (beta chain) was recorded in a study of blood T cell repertoires in COVID-19 (dated by TCRdb to about 2020). With respect to the entire study: Collaborator samples came from the United States, Italy and Spain and covered acute and convalescent phases of COVID-19. The material from the prospective study consisted of cDNA or gDNA derived from T cells, B-cell-depleted T cells, or PBMCs. The dataset comprised deeply sampled blood TCRbeta repertoires from subjects exposed to, actively infected with, or recovered from COVID-19. The repertoires were released in a freely available public database meant as a resource for research on the immune response to SARS-CoV-2. The samples were drawn from two sources: the first 160 participants of the ongoing ImmuneRACE study, and 1,200 or so subjects contributed by 6 global collaborators. A de-identified subject ID, COVID-19 status, age in years and sex were almost always included in the sample metadata. Where HLA class I and class II types were available, the types were taken from metadata supplied by the sample provider, not from assay-based typing. The paper as a whole reports these results and caveats: The quantity of clinical and demographic metadata differed by source and by participant and was supplied without curation.

Trimmed from V: 8 bases; trimmed from J: 3 bases; junction bases lacking a gene match: 15. The CDR3 has 18 amino acids, counting the end cysteine and phenylalanine. Only CDR3 DNA is held: 54 bases, read in frame from base 1. The germline V gene yields LGHNA for CDR1 and YSLEER for CDR2. Note on this clone: Which antigen it targets is not known. Base quality data are lacking; no much larger clone is found one base away.

Collaborating institutions collected whole blood in K2EDTA tubes following their own protocols. For TCRbeta analysis, collaborators shipped samples in one of three forms: frozen whole blood, isolated PBMCs, or DNA extracted from either of those sample types. TCRbeta CDR3 regions were amplified from genomic DNA using the immunoSEQ Assay, a bias-controlled multiplex PCR. Regarding the original processing steps: The number of nucleated cells in each sample was estimated by amplification of reference gene primers within the assay. To quantify the absolute abundance of each unique TCRbeta CDR3 rearrangement, sequence reads were collapsed and filtered. For each sample, productive Simpson clonality was calculated by taking the square root of Simpson's diversity index across productive rearrangements. TCRdb obtained this table from immuneACCESS and retained in-frame rearrangements with V and J assigned. These tables miss some clones; where compared with another copy, unresolved V genes account for less than half of the shortfall, and the remainder is unexplained. Clone size and V and J calls were adopted from that table, with D and trimming inferred from the DNA. The sample records under 200,000 clones, around 84% of which are singletons. About 7% of the sample is taken by the ten largest.

Specimen: peripheral blood. The TCR originated in a man over 45 with active or convalescent COVID-19. The rearranged segments are TRBV4-3 and TRBJ2-2; TRBD2 aligns with 10 central bases. The sequenced DNA is TGCGCCAGCTTCCCGCAGCGGGAGGGCCTTAGAGACACCGGGGAGCTGTTTTTT. Its coded protein is CASFPQREGLRDTGELFF.